This T cell receptor (beta chain) was recorded in a study of identical twins. This CDR3 spans 15 amino acids. The V and J ends lost 6 bases and 6 bases, in that order; junction bases with no gene match: 10. The germline V gene encodes CDR1 MNHNS and CDR2 SASEGT. This clonotype has just a few counts. It was template switching that added a universal primer site, and there were unique molecular identifiers on the cDNA. TCRdb reprocessed the 5' RACE reads with MiXCR, giving one entry per CDR3 protein. The table records approximately 890,000 distinct CDR3 sequences, 9% to 15% of them present only once. The same data also contributed to another study, on yellow fever vaccine responses in identical twins.

Specimen: PBMCs. The receptor was isolated from a young woman in good health. This rearrangement joins TRBV6-1 to TRBJ2-1, with 8 bases lining up with TRBD2. The CDR3 sequence is CASSSGTRGLNEQFF. CDR3 coding DNA: TGTGCCAGCAGCTCCGGGACTAGGGGTCTCAATGAGCAGTTCTTC.